These T cell receptor beta chains were read from a single sample in a study of blood T cell repertoires in COVID-19. Clones were sequenced by immunoSEQ multiplex PCR, and TCRdb holds only the in-frame ones, with some missing. The sample consists of approximately 300,000 clones, roughly 90% of them appearing once. Sequencing was performed on PBMCs or T cells enriched from blood (not recorded which). These receptors originate from a woman aged 25 to 45 who had been exposed to COVID-19. The CDR3 runs from the conserved cysteine through the conserved F or W. The order of the fields is J gene, V gene, D gene, clone size, CDR3 protein, CDR3 DNA. The D gene is left open where the match is weak. Clone sizes are given selectively: once, few, many, or a class where the clone is expanded.

TRBJ2-5 | TRBV21-1 | - | - | CASSTRTGETQYF | TGTGCCAGCAGCACCAGGACGGGGGAGACCCAGTACTTC
TRBJ2-1 | TRBV9 | TRBD2 | - | CASSFRLAGAAANEQFF | TGTGCCAGCAGCTTCAGACTAGCGGGGGCCGCGGCGAATGAGCAGTTCTTC
TRBJ2-3 | TRBV11-2 | - | - | CASSKRDPQYF | TGTGCCAGCAGCAAACGGGATCCTCAGTATTTT
TRBJ1-5 | TRBV21-1 | - | - | CAARVGNQPQHF | TGTGCCGCGCGGGTCGGGAATCAGCCCCAGCATTTT
TRBJ2-7 | TRBV2 | TRBD1 | - | CASSVGRGRYEQYF | TGTGCCAGCAGTGTGGGCAGGGGGCGGTACGAGCAGTACTTC
TRBJ2-4 | TRBV9 | TRBD1 | - | CASSVTPGQGRAKNIQYF | TGTGCCAGCAGCGTAACACCGGGACAGGGGAGGGCCAAAAACATTCAGTACTTC
TRBJ1-1 | TRBV6-6 | - | once | CASKGGTWRAFF | TGTGCCAGTAAAGGGGGAACCTGGAGAGCTTTCTTT
TRBJ2-2 | TRBV10-3 | - | - | CAISAGHHNTGELFF | TGTGCCATCAGTGCGGGACACCATAACACCGGGGAGCTGTTTTTT
TRBJ2-1 | TRBV7-9 | TRBD1 | - | CASSLEDRQGAEQFF | TGTGCCAGCAGCTTGGAGGACCGACAGGGAGCTGAGCAGTTCTTC
TRBJ1-1 | TRBV9 | - | - | CASSVATRLGTEAFF | TGTGCCAGCAGCGTAGCTACGAGGCTAGGCACTGAAGCTTTCTTT
TRBJ2-7 | TRBV4-2 | TRBD2 | - | CASSQDGGIYEQYF | TGTGCCAGCAGCCAAGACGGGGGGATCTACGAGCAGTACTTC
TRBJ1-4 | TRBV19 | - | - | CASSGLQESYEKLFF | TGTGCCAGTAGTGGGTTACAGGAATCATACGAAAAACTGTTTTTT
TRBJ2-1 | TRBV9 | - | - | CASSVFGNEQFF | TGTGCCAGCAGCGTATTCGGCAATGAGCAGTTCTTC
TRBJ1-6 | TRBV7-9 | - | - | CASSLVGNRAPLHF | TGTGCCAGCAGCTTAGTCGGGAATCGGGCACCCCTCCACTTT
TRBJ1-1 | TRBV4-1 | - | few | CASSQDRMNTEAFF | TGCGCCAGCAGCCAAGACAGGATGAACACTGAAGCTTTCTTT
TRBJ2-7 | TRBV27 | - | - | CASSLGRGSYEQYF | TGTGCCAGCAGTTTGGGCAGGGGCTCCTACGAGCAGTACTTC
TRBJ2-5 | TRBV6-5 | - | - | CASRPDSVGKQTQYF | TGTGCCAGCAGACCAGACAGTGTCGGCAAGCAGACCCAGTACTTC
TRBJ1-6 | TRBV3-1/TRBV3-2 | - | once | CASRESSYNSPLHF | TGTGCCAGCCGAGAAAGCTCCTATAATTCACCCCTCCACTTT
TRBJ1-5 | TRBV18 | - | - | CASSTTGERPQHF | TGTGCCAGCTCTACGACAGGCGAGCGGCCCCAGCATTTT
TRBJ2-7 | TRBV7-2 | TRBD2 | - | CASSAGGGRAYEQYF | TGTGCCAGCAGCGCGGGCGGGGGGAGAGCCTACGAGCAGTACTTC
TRBJ2-1 | TRBV13 | TRBD2 | once | CASSFGTSGYNEQFF | TGTGCCAGCAGCTTTGGGACTAGCGGTTACAATGAGCAGTTCTTC
TRBJ2-7 | TRBV14 | TRBD2 | - | CASSQDPFDGGLEQYF | TGTGCCAGCAGCCAGGATCCCTTTGACGGGGGGTTGGAGCAGTACTTC
TRBJ2-1 | TRBV4-1 | TRBD1 | once | CASSLRDRVDNEQFF | TGCGCCAGCAGTCTACGGGACAGGGTGGACAATGAGCAGTTCTTC
TRBJ1-1 | TRBV2 | TRBD1 | - | CASSVEGAGTEAFF | TGTGCCAGCAGTGTTGAGGGGGCAGGGACTGAAGCTTTCTTT
TRBJ1-5 | TRBV10-3 | - | - | CATHSFSNQPQHF | TGTGCCACCCACAGTTTTAGCAATCAGCCCCAGCATTTT
TRBJ1-1 | TRBV7-8 | TRBD1 | - | CASSYRQGYSPEAFF | TGTGCCAGCAGCTACCGACAGGGTTATTCTCCCGAAGCTTTCTTT
TRBJ1-5 | TRBV19 | - | - | CASSIERGLGPQHF | TGTGCCAGTAGTATCGAGAGGGGGTTGGGGCCCCAGCATTTT
TRBJ1-4 | TRBV12-3/TRBV12-4 | TRBD1 | - | CASSDRGGEKLFF | TGTGCCAGCAGCGACAGGGGGGGGGAAAAACTGTTTTTT
TRBJ1-1 | TRBV29-1 | - | - | CSGGSGWGMNTEAFF | TGCAGCGGTGGGTCAGGGTGGGGCATGAACACTGAAGCTTTCTTT
TRBJ1-5 | TRBV6-5 | TRBD1 | - | CASSRQGQDQPQHF | TGTGCCAGCAGTAGACAGGGTCAAGATCAGCCCCAGCATTTT
TRBJ1-3 | TRBV18 | - | - | CASSGRPGNTIYF | TGTGCCAGCTCAGGCAGGCCCGGAAACACCATATATTTT
TRBJ2-2 | TRBV4-2 | TRBD2 | once | CASSQTSGGLNTGELFF | TGTGCCAGCAGCCAGACATCGGGGGGGCTGAACACCGGGGAGCTGTTTTTT
TRBJ2-3 | TRBV3-1/TRBV3-2 | - | - | CASSQFSRGASTDTQYF | TGTGCCAGCAGCCAATTCAGCCGGGGGGCGAGCACAGATACGCAGTATTTT
TRBJ1-2 | TRBV7-9 | TRBD1 | - | CASSLGTGATYGYTF | TGTGCCAGCAGCTTGGGGACAGGGGCCACCTATGGCTACACCTTC
TRBJ2-3 | TRBV11-2 | TRBD2 | - | CASSLYGLGGEGDTQYF | TGTGCCAGCAGCTTATACGGGCTCGGGGGGGAAGGAGATACGCAGTATTTT
TRBJ2-5 | TRBV18 | TRBD1 | - | CASSPRGTGQETQYF | TGTGCCAGCTCACCCCGCGGGACAGGACAAGAGACCCAGTACTTC
TRBJ1-6 | TRBV5-1 | - | - | CASSLGYRNSPLHF | TGCGCCAGCAGCTTGGGGTACCGGAATTCACCCCTCCACTTT
TRBJ1-1 | TRBV2 | TRBD1 | - | CASKITGVLTEAFF | TGTGCCAGCAAAATAACAGGGGTCCTTACTGAAGCTTTCTTT
TRBJ2-3 | TRBV6-4 | TRBD1 | - | CASSQTGGTQDTQYF | TGTGCCAGCAGTCAAACAGGGGGGACACAAGATACGCAGTATTTT
TRBJ1-1 | TRBV4-3 | - | - | CASSQTPGMNTEAFF | TGCGCCAGCAGCCAGACCCCAGGAATGAACACTGAAGCTTTCTTT
TRBJ2-3 | TRBV28 | - | - | CASSLPAYTDTQYF | TGTGCCAGCAGTCTCCCCGCCTACACAGATACGCAGTATTTT
TRBJ2-3 | TRBV7-7 | TRBD1 | - | CASSLGTATDTQYF | TGTGCCAGCAGCTTGGGGACAGCAACAGATACGCAGTATTTT
TRBJ1-5 | TRBV6-4 | - | once | CASSAESNQPQHF | TGTGCCAGCAGTGCAGAAAGCAATCAGCCCCAGCATTTT
TRBJ1-2 | TRBV24-1 | - | - | CATSDPQGILYGYTF | TGTGCCACCAGTGATCCCCAGGGAATCCTCTATGGCTACACCTTC
TRBJ2-7 | TRBV6-5 | TRBD1 | few | CASRLPGQGSYEQYF | TGTGCCAGCAGATTACCGGGACAGGGCTCCTACGAGCAGTACTTC
TRBJ1-2 | TRBV21-1 | - | few | CASSEPGQGVLRASNYGYTF | TGTGCCAGCAGCGAACCGGGACAGGGTGTCTTAAGGGCCTCTAACTATGGCTACACCTTC
TRBJ1-1 | TRBV3-1/TRBV3-2 | - | - | CASSPDDGLATEAFF | TGTGCCAGCAGCCCCGACGATGGGTTAGCCACTGAAGCTTTCTTT
TRBJ1-4 | TRBV7-9 | - | - | CASSLEASEKLFF | TGTGCCAGCAGCTTAGAGGCTAGTGAAAAACTGTTTTTT
TRBJ2-7 | TRBV6-5 | - | few | CASSGLPYEQYF | TGTGCCAGCAGCGGACTCCCCTACGAGCAGTACTTC
TRBJ2-7 | TRBV5-5 | TRBD2 | - | CASSSGGSYEQYF | TGTGCCAGCAGCTCCGGGGGGTCCTACGAGCAGTACTTC
TRBJ1-3 | TRBV2 | - | - | CAGRAGNSGNTIYF | TGTGCGGGCAGGGCAGGGAACTCTGGAAACACCATATATTTT
TRBJ2-7 | TRBV11-1 | - | - | CASSFQQVTNEQYF | TGTGCCAGCAGCTTTCAACAGGTTACCAACGAGCAGTACTTC
TRBJ2-1 | TRBV4-1 | - | - | CASSQRSVSPPGEQFF | TGCGCCAGCAGCCAGAGGAGTGTCAGCCCCCCGGGTGAGCAGTTCTTC
TRBJ2-6 | TRBV19 | - | - | CASATGFSGANVLTF | TGTGCCAGTGCCACAGGGTTCTCTGGGGCCAACGTCCTGACTTTC
TRBJ1-1 | TRBV4-3 | - | few | CASSQNRMTNTEAFF | TGCGCCAGCAGCCAAAACAGGATGACTAACACTGAAGCTTTCTTT
TRBJ2-5 | TRBV4-2 | - | - | CASSQDHGVETQYF | TGTGCCAGCAGCCAAGATCACGGGGTAGAGACCCAGTACTTC
TRBJ1-5 | TRBV19 | - | - | CASSIRRGGQPQHF | TGTGCCAGTAGTATAAGGAGGGGGGGTCAGCCCCAGCATTTT
TRBJ2-2 | TRBV21-1 | - | - | CASSVGTGGPGELFF | TGTGCCAGCAGTGTGGGGACAGGGGGACCCGGGGAGCTGTTTTTT
TRBJ2-3 | TRBV6-6 | - | - | CASSYGGANTDTQYF | TGTGCCAGCAGTTACGGGGGGGCTAACACAGATACGCAGTATTTT